The 8 T cell receptor beta chains given below trace back to one sample, sequenced in a study of blood T cell repertoires in COVID-19. The assay was immunoSEQ multiplex PCR, and TCRdb's table has in-frame clones only and misses some. Of 35,000 to 50,000 clones in the sample, around 85% are singletons; the top ten hold 9.5% to 15%. The specimen sequenced was peripheral blood. These receptors came from a human donor in a cohort sampled during active COVID-19.

V and J are TRBV4-1 and TRBJ2-3; 10 bases are a match to TRBD2. Germline loops: CDR1 MGHRA, CDR2 YSYEKL. The CDR3 spans 16 residues. V was pared by 0 bases and J by 6 bases, with 6 bases of the junction left unmatched. The CDR3 coding sequence is TGCGCCAGCAGCCAAGATCGAGCGGGGGGGCCCGATACGCAGTATTTT. This translates into CASSQDRAGGPDTQYF.

The chain couples TRBV6-2 or TRBV6-3 to TRBJ2-7; weak D call: TRBD2 (7 bases). The length of the CDR3 is 17 residues. V dropped 6 bases and J dropped 1 base, with 22 bases sitting between them. In germline, CDR1 is MNHEY, CDR2 SVGEGT. Written as DNA, the CDR3 is TGTGCCAGCAGCCCGGGACTCCTCCGGGGGGCTTCCTACGAGCAGTACTTC. Residues: CASSPGLLRGASYEQYF.

The CDR3 DNA follows: TGTGCCTGGAGAGGATATAGGGGGCACGAGCAGTACTTC. Translated, it gives CAWRGYRGHEQYF. The chain combines TRBV30 with TRBJ2-7, with 7 bases matching TRBD1. CDR1 and CDR2 (germline): GTSNPN, SVGIG (reference sequence). V gave up 3 bases and J gave up 5 bases; unmatched junction bases: 7. The CDR3 spans 13 residues.

The sample holds a few counts of this clone. The chain recombines TRBV29-1 with TRBJ1-4; D perhaps matches TRBD1 (6 bases). Germline V gene sequence: CDR1 SQVTM, CDR2 ANQGSEA. Trimming removed 0 bases from V and 9 bases from J, with 14 bases in between. This CDR3 is 14 amino acids long. CDR3 bases: TGCAGCGTTGAAGACGGGGGGGGCGGAAAAAAACTGTTTTTT. It codes for CSVEDGGGGKKLFF. The variable domain in full, with the rest retrieved from reference TRBV29-1 and TRBJ1-4, is SAVISQKPSRDICQRGTSLTIQCQVDSQVTMMFWYRQQPGQSLTLIATANQGSEATYESGFVIDKFPISRPNLTFSTLTVSNMSPEDSSIYLCSVEDGGGGKKLFFGSGTQLSVL.

The chain couples TRBV5-4 to TRBJ2-7; TRBD2 is a possible D gene (5 bases). CDR1 SGHNT and CDR2 YYREEE come from the germline V gene (reference sequence). CDR3 size: 14 residues. V was cut by 3 bases and J by 3 bases, with 13 bases left in between. Written as DNA, the CDR3 is TGTGCCAGCAGCTCCGGGAATTACATCTACGAGCAGTACTTC. Its protein is CASSSGNYIYEQYF.

The chain uses TRBV6-2 or TRBV6-3 and TRBJ1-1; 7 bases are a match to TRBD1. V lost 4 bases, J lost 4 bases, and 6 bases stayed unmatched. Germline V gene data show CDR1 as MNHEY and CDR2 as SVGEGT. This CDR3 region has 14 residues. CDR3 nucleotides: TGTGCCAGCAGTTCCGACAGGGTGTCCACTGAAGCTTTCTTT. It yields the protein CASSSDRVSTEAFF.

V is TRBV7-9 and J is TRBJ1-4; tentative D call: TRBD1 (5 bases). This CDR3 region has 16 residues. Germline values: CDR1 SEHNR, CDR2 FQNEAQ (reference sequence). Between the trimmed V and J ends, which lost 5 bases and 2 bases, there was a span of 15 bases. The CDR3 coding sequence is TGTGCCAGCAGCACAGCCGGGGGGTTTACTAATGAAAAACTGTTTTTT. This sequence encodes CASSTAGGFTNEKLFF.

V usage is TRBV19 and J usage is TRBJ1-4; D gene ambiguous. The CDR3 loop spans 16 amino acids. Germline-derived CDR1 and CDR2 are LNHDA and SQIVND (reference sequence). With 4 bases removed from V and 6 bases from J, the gap between germline ends came to 18 bases. CDR3 sequence (DNA): TGTGCCAGTAGTAACACTAGACAAGCCGAGGATGAAAAACTGTTTTTT. Its translation: CASSNTRQAEDEKLFF.